These 16 T cell receptor beta chains were all obtained from the same sample, sequenced in a study of blood T cell repertoires in COVID-19. Clones were sequenced by immunoSEQ multiplex PCR, and TCRdb holds only the in-frame ones, with some missing. The data show around 75,000 clones, around nine tenths seen once. Sequenced input: peripheral blood. These receptors were obtained from a human donor in a cohort sampled during active COVID-19.

The chain has TRBV7-3 and TRBJ2-1; tentative D call: TRBD1 (5 bases). The germline V gene encodes CDR1 SGHTA and CDR2 FQGTGA. The V end was cut by 6 bases, the J end by 6 bases, with 9 bases between. This CDR3 is 12 amino acids long. The CDR3 loop is CASSPGFNEQFF. Here the CDR3 DNA reads TGTGCCAGCAGTCCAGGGTTCAATGAGCAGTTCTTC.

The chain joins TRBV7-2 to TRBJ2-3, with 7 bases identical to TRBD2. The CDR3 extends over 14 amino acids. V lost 3 bases to trimming and J lost 3 bases; unmatched junction nucleotides: 3. CDR1 is SGHTA and CDR2 is FQGNSA in the germline V gene. This CDR3 is CASSFGGWTDTQYF. CDR3 in DNA: TGTGCCAGCAGCTTCGGGGGGTGGACAGATACGCAGTATTTT.

This chain joins TRBV7-2 and TRBJ1-5, with TRBD1 matching 8 bases. The germline CDR1 and CDR2 sequences are SGHTA and FQGNSA. The CDR3 extends over 15 amino acids. V gave up 5 bases and J gave up 5 bases; unmatched junction bases: 8. As DNA, the CDR3 is TGTGCCAGCAGCCTAGGGACAGGCGGCGATCAGCCCCAGCATTTT. It translates to CASSLGTGGDQPQHF.

The genes are TRBV7-3 and TRBJ2-1; TRBD2 matches 12 bases. The CDR3 is made up of 15 amino acids. Unmatched junction bases numbered 8, after V lost 6 bases and J lost 8 bases. CDR1 is SGHTA, CDR2 FQGTGA, per germline. CDR3 sequence: CASRITSGRQHEQFF. The CDR3 DNA reads as TGTGCCAGCAGAATTACTAGCGGGAGGCAACATGAGCAGTTCTTC.

The rearrangement joins TRBV5-4 to TRBJ2-2; 7 positions match TRBD1. Germline trimming cut 1 base from V and 1 base from J; bases unmatched to any gene: 1. Germline loops: CDR1 SGHNT, CDR2 YYREEE (reference sequence). The length of the CDR3 is 15 residues. CDR3 loop: CASSLQGVNTGELFF. CDR3 DNA: TGTGCCAGCAGCTTGCAGGGGGTGAACACCGGGGAGCTGTTTTTT.

The chain carries TRBV3-1 (or the pseudogene TRBV3-2) and TRBJ2-3, with 10 bases matching TRBD2. CDR3 length: 16 amino acids. CDR1 and CDR2 from the germline V gene are LGHDT and YNNKEL (reference sequence). The ends lost 4 bases at V and 6 bases at J; junction bases unmatched: 10. The CDR3 DNA reads as TGTGCCAGCAGCCTCGCGAGCGGGGGGGCCTTGGATACGCAGTATTTT. The encoded protein is CASSLASGGALDTQYF.

The chain carries TRBV5-1 and TRBJ2-3, with TRBD2 matching 13 bases. Trimming at V came to 0 bases and at J to 1 base, leaving 5 bases not matched to a gene. From germline, CDR1 is SGHRS and CDR2 YFSETQ. The CDR3 is 18 amino acids. This CDR3 is CASSLGRTSGSGTDTQYF. DNA of the CDR3: TGCGCCAGCAGCTTGGGAAGGACTAGCGGGAGCGGCACAGATACGCAGTATTTT.

This chain joins TRBV24-1 and TRBJ2-3; 11 positions agree with TRBD1. Per the germline V gene, CDR1 is KGHDR and CDR2 is SFDVKD. With 7 bases clipped from V and 3 bases from J, the junction kept 5 bases outside the gene matches. The CDR3 extends over 15 amino acids. This chain's CDR3 is CATRPGQGETDTQYF. CDR3 nucleotides: TGTGCCACCAGACCGGGACAGGGGGAAACAGATACGCAGTATTTT.

The rearrangement links TRBV9 to TRBJ1-4; TRBD1 matches 7 bases. Germline CDR1 reads SGDLS; CDR2 reads YYNGEE. The ends lost 2 bases at V and 4 bases at J; junction bases unmatched: 2. This CDR3 has 14 residues. Written as DNA, the CDR3 is TGTGCCAGCAGCGTTCGACAGGGTAATGAAAAACTGTTTTTT. It translates to CASSVRQGNEKLFF. The full variable domain, its missing parts supplied by reference TRBV9 and TRBJ1-4, is DSGVTQTPKHLITATGQRVTLRCSPRSGDLSVYWYQQSLDQGLQFLIQYYNGEERAKGNILERFSAQQFPDLHSELNLSSLELGDSALYFCASSVRQGNEKLFFGSGTQLSVL.

The chain employs TRBV18 and TRBJ2-7; unclear D gene. CDR3 size: 14 residues. The ends were cut back, 1 base at V and 2 bases at J, with 9 bases in the middle. Germline V gives CDR1 KGHSH, CDR2 LQKENI. The CDR3 here is CASSPLPGTYEQYF. The CDR3 nucleotides are TGTGCCAGCTCACCACTTCCAGGAACCTACGAGCAGTACTTC.

This chain links TRBV3-1 (or the pseudogene TRBV3-2) with TRBJ2-2; 7 bases fit TRBD1. With 3 bases clipped from V and 5 bases from J, the junction kept 9 bases outside the gene matches. The CDR3 has 16 amino acids. Germline CDR1 and CDR2: LGHDT and YNNKEL (reference sequence). CDR3 coding DNA: TGTGCCAGCAGCCAGGCTAGGACAGGCGCTACCGGGGAGCTGTTTTTT. This sequence encodes CASSQARTGATGELFF.

The chain is built from TRBV7-9 and TRBJ1-2, with TRBD1 identical over 9 bases. The junction had 6 bases not matched to a gene; V was cut back by 5 bases and J by 5 bases. The length of the CDR3 is 14 residues. Germline V CDR1 and CDR2: SEHNR, FQNEAQ (reference sequence). The CDR3 coding sequence is TGTGCCAGCAGCGGGGGACAGGGAGATTATGGCTACACCTTC. Residues: CASSGGQGDYGYTF.

The chain links TRBV7-9 to TRBJ1-4; D not resolved. CDR3 length: 12 amino acids. V lost 11 bases, J lost 4 bases, and 11 bases lay in between. Per the germline V gene, CDR1 is SEHNR and CDR2 is FQNEAQ (reference sequence). The chain's CDR3 is CAVDQVNEKLFF. The CDR3, as DNA: TGTGCCGTCGATCAGGTTAATGAAAAACTGTTTTTT.

This clone was counted a single time. The rearrangement links TRBV27 to TRBJ2-7; 8 bases align to TRBD1. Germline values: CDR1 MNHEY, CDR2 SMNVEV (reference sequence). This CDR3 region has 11 residues. Trimming at V came to 6 bases and at J to 7 bases, leaving 2 bases not matched to a gene. The CDR3: CASRTGEEQYF. CDR3 DNA sequence: TGTGCCAGCAGGACAGGGGAAGAGCAGTACTTC.

In its sample, this clone was seen once. The rearrangement joins TRBV5-1 to TRBJ2-7; perhaps TRBD1 as D (6 bases). The CDR3 runs 15 residues. Germline loops: CDR1 SGHRS, CDR2 YFSETQ. With 2 bases removed from V and 0 bases from J, the gap between germline ends came to 12 bases. CDR3 loop: CASSFWTDHSYEQYF. CDR3 DNA: TGCGCCAGCAGCTTCTGGACAGACCACTCCTACGAGCAGTACTTC.

The gene calls are TRBV5-1 and TRBJ1-2; D may be TRBD1 (6 bases). This CDR3 is built from 17 residues. Trimming stripped 4 bases from V and 4 bases from J, with 23 bases between. Germline CDR1 reads SGHRS; CDR2 reads YFSETQ. The CDR3 nucleotides read TGCGCCAGCAGCCCCCTGAGGGCAGGGGCCCCTGGCTATGGCTACACCTTC. Amino acid sequence: CASSPLRAGAPGYGYTF.